The rows below give T cell receptor beta chains drawn from one sample of a study of T-cell reconstitution after alpha-beta-depleted transplantation in children. Each CDR3 protein is one row after TCRdb ran MiXCR on the PCR reads. The data contain fewer than 550,000 distinct CDR3 sequences, 15% to 20% of them singletons. Source: PBMCs, mostly from graft donor cells, taken 360 days after TCRalphabeta/CD19-depleted stem cell transplant. The receptor set was obtained from a boy in the first two years of life who had a stem cell transplant for Wiskott-Aldrich syndrome, so the T cells may come from the graft donor. CDR3s include the opening cysteine and the closing phenylalanine or tryptophan. The D gene is left open where the match is weak. Where a row states a size, it is once, few, many or the class of an expanded clone; other rows omit it.

d_gene,abundance,j_gene,v_gene,CDR3nt,CDR3aa
-,-,TRBJ2-3,TRBV5-1,TGCGCCAGCAGCCCGCACCGGGGGAGCACAGATACGCAGTATTTT,CASSPHRGSTDTQYF
TRBD1,few,TRBJ2-5,TRBV29-1,TGCAGCGCCACCGGGACAGGGGGTTCGGAGACCCAGTACTTC,CSATGTGGSETQYF
-,-,TRBJ2-3,TRBV20-1,TGCAGTGCTAGAGCGCTCGAGGGTGTAGATACGCAGTATTTT,CSARALEGVDTQYF
-,-,TRBJ2-6,TRBV2,TGTGCCAGCAGTGAGGGGGTCATCTCTGGGGCCAACGTCCTGACTTTC,CASSEGVISGANVLTF
-,-,TRBJ2-5,TRBV18,TGTGCCAGCTCACGGGACTTCCTAGAGACCCAGTACTTC,CASSRDFLETQYF
-,-,TRBJ1-4,TRBV12-3/TRBV12-4,TGTGCTAGCAGGGTGGGAGCCGTTAATGAAAAACTGTTTTTT,CASRVGAVNEKLFF
-,-,TRBJ2-7,TRBV4-2,TGTGCCAGCAGCCCGAGGCTAAGCTGGACGACCTACGAGCAGTACTTC,CASSPRLSWTTYEQYF
-,few,TRBJ2-4,TRBV24-1,TGTGCCACCAGTGAAGCCGGGACCAAACAAAACATTCAGTACTTC,CATSEAGTKQNIQYF
TRBD2,few,TRBJ2-3,TRBV20-1,TGCAGTGCACCTGGACTAGCCGGCACAGATACGCAGTATTTT,CSAPGLAGTDTQYF
-,-,TRBJ2-7,TRBV24-1,TGTGCCACCAGTGTCGGAGGGTTGTACGAGCAGTACTTC,CATSVGGLYEQYF
TRBD1,-,TRBJ2-7,TRBV7-2,TGTGCCAGCAGTAAGGGGACAGGCTACTACGAGCAGTACTTC,CASSKGTGYYEQYF
-,few,TRBJ2-6,TRBV5-1,TGCGCCAGCAGCTTGAGCCCCTCTGGGGCCAACGTCCTGACTTTC,CASSLSPSGANVLTF
-,few,TRBJ2-2,TRBV7-9,TGTGCCAGCAGCCTGGCGGGGATGAACACCGGGGAGCTGTTTTTT,CASSLAGMNTGELFF
-,-,TRBJ2-1,TRBV27,TGTGCCAGCAGTTTCGGGACGGACAATGAGCAGTTCTTC,CASSFGTDNEQFF
-,few,TRBJ1-1,TRBV7-9,TGTGCCAGCAGTCCGGACGGAAATACTGAAGCTTTCTTT,CASSPDGNTEAFF
-,few,TRBJ2-7,TRBV28,TGTGCCAGCTGTTTAGGACTCTCCTACGAGCAGTACTTC,CASCLGLSYEQYF
TRBD1,-,TRBJ2-7,TRBV12-3/TRBV12-4,TGTGCCAGCAGTCGGACAGGGGGCTTTGACCAGTACTTC,CASSRTGGFDQYF
-,-,TRBJ2-2,TRBV5-1,TGCGCCAGCAGCACGCTGACCGGGGAGCTGTTTTTT,CASSTLTGELFF
TRBD2,few,TRBJ2-7,TRBV6-5,TGTGCCAGCAGTTTAGGGACTAGCGGGAGTCCGCAGTACTTC,CASSLGTSGSPQYF
TRBD2,many,TRBJ2-1,TRBV6-5,TGTGCCAGCAGTTACTCCAGACTAGCGGGATCTTACAATGAGCAGTTCTTC,CASSYSRLAGSYNEQFF
-,-,TRBJ2-1,TRBV20-1,TGCAGTGCTAGAAGGCGGGAATCCTACAATGAGCAGTTCTTC,CSARRRESYNEQFF
-,-,TRBJ2-7,TRBV6-1,TGTGCCAGCAGTCCCCGACCGGTAGACTACGAGCAGTACTTC,CASSPRPVDYEQYF
TRBD1,-,TRBJ1-2,TRBV24-1,TGTGCCACCAGTGATCGGACAGGGGGCTACTATGGCTACACCTTC,CATSDRTGGYYGYTF
-,few,TRBJ1-1,TRBV4-1,TGCGCCAGCAGCCAAGCGGATTTGAACACTGAAGCTTTCTTT,CASSQADLNTEAFF
TRBD2,-,TRBJ2-2,TRBV29-1,TGCAGCGCCCGTGGGACTAGCGGCGCGAACACCGGGGAGCTGTTTTTT,CSARGTSGANTGELFF
-,few,TRBJ2-7,TRBV12-3/TRBV12-4,TGTGCCAGCAGACGGACAGAGAGGCCGCACGAGCAGTACTTC,CASRRTERPHEQYF
-,few,TRBJ2-3,TRBV20-1,TGCAGTGCTAGAGAGGGCGGGACCACAGATACGCAGTATTTT,CSAREGGTTDTQYF
-,-,TRBJ1-6,TRBV30,TGTGCCCGAAACGAGGGGTGGAATTCACCCCTCCACTTT,CARNEGWNSPLHF
-,-,TRBJ1-1,TRBV4-3,TGCGCCAGCAGCCAAGTAGGTCAAAACACTGAAGCTTTCTTT,CASSQVGQNTEAFF
TRBD2,few,TRBJ2-1,TRBV6-2/TRBV6-3,TGTGCCAGCAGTTACCCTCTAGCGGGAGACTCTCCTCGCCACCGCAACAATGAGCAGTTCTTC,CASSYPLAGDSPRHRNNEQFF
-,-,TRBJ2-5,TRBV12-3/TRBV12-4,TGTGCCAGCAGTTTAAGGGGTATGAAGACCCAGTACTTC,CASSLRGMKTQYF
-,few,TRBJ2-1,TRBV11-2,TGTGCCAGCAGCCCCTGGGGGAGTGAGCAGTTCTTC,CASSPWGSEQFF
TRBD2,-,TRBJ2-1,TRBV6-2/TRBV6-3,TGTGCCAGCAGTTACAGTGGACTAGCCTTACCAAGCTCCTACAATGAGCAGTTCTTC,CASSYSGLALPSSYNEQFF
TRBD1,few,TRBJ2-1,TRBV2,TGTGCCAGCAGCGAAACAGAGACAGGGCCCTTCTACAATGAGCAGTTCTTC,CASSETETGPFYNEQFF
-,-,TRBJ2-7,TRBV27,TGTGCCAGCAGTTTAGGGGGCAGGGGAATATACGAGCAGTACTTC,CASSLGGRGIYEQYF
TRBD2,few,TRBJ2-2,TRBV29-1,TGCAGCGTTCTCCCGACTAGCGGGGGGGTTCACACCGGGGAGCTGTTTTTT,CSVLPTSGGVHTGELFF
-,-,TRBJ2-7,TRBV7-2,TGTGCCAGCAGCCCTGACAGGCAGCAGTACTTC,CASSPDRQQYF
-,-,TRBJ2-7,TRBV7-2,TGTGCCAGCAGCTTAGCTAAACAGAAACCTAGCTCCTACGAGCAGTACTTC,CASSLAKQKPSSYEQYF
-,few,TRBJ2-2,TRBV6-2/TRBV6-3,TGTGCCAGCAGTTACCCCCGAGTTATCCCTAACACCGGGGAGCTGTTTTTT,CASSYPRVIPNTGELFF
-,-,TRBJ2-4,TRBV12-3/TRBV12-4,TGTGCCAGCAGTTTTCTATGGCAGACCAAAAACATTCAGTACTTC,CASSFLWQTKNIQYF
TRBD1,-,TRBJ2-7,TRBV2,TGTGCCAGCAGTGCTCAAGGACAGGGTTACGAGCAGTACTTC,CASSAQGQGYEQYF
TRBD1,-,TRBJ1-2,TRBV18,TGTGCCAGCTCACCGTACTTGGACAGGGAGGCATCCACCTTC,CASSPYLDREASTF
-,-,TRBJ2-5,TRBV7-2,TGTGCCAGCAGCCTGAGACAGGGAGGGACCCAGTACTTC,CASSLRQGGTQYF
-,-,TRBJ1-3,TRBV7-2,TGTGCCAGCAGCTCCTCGAGGGGGAGGGGAAACACCATATATTTT,CASSSSRGRGNTIYF
TRBD2,few,TRBJ2-7,TRBV6-1,TGTGCCAGCAGTACCTGGGGACTAGCGGGGACGGTTATCTACGAGCAGTACTTC,CASSTWGLAGTVIYEQYF
-,-,TRBJ2-1,TRBV5-1,TGCGCCAGCAGCCTTAATGTCCGGGTAAGCCCCTACAATGAGCAGTTCTTC,CASSLNVRVSPYNEQFF
-,-,TRBJ2-6,TRBV5-4,TGTGCCAGCACCTCCTGGGCCTCTGGGGCCAACGTCCTGACTTTC,CASTSWASGANVLTF
-,few,TRBJ2-1,TRBV4-1,TGCGCCAGCAGCCAACCACAGGAGGGTAGATATGAGCAGTTCTTC,CASSQPQEGRYEQFF
TRBD2,-,TRBJ2-7,TRBV10-3,TGTGCCATCAGTGGATGGGGAGGGTCCTACGAGCAGTACTTC,CAISGWGGSYEQYF
-,-,TRBJ2-1,TRBV27,TGTGCCAGCAGCAGCACCTACAATGAGCAGTTCTTC,CASSSTYNEQFF
TRBD1,few,TRBJ2-7,TRBV5-1,TGCGCCAGCAGCGTCACGGCCGGGACAGGGGGCTACGAGCAGTACTTC,CASSVTAGTGGYEQYF
TRBD1,few,TRBJ1-1,TRBV4-1,TGCGCCAGCAGCCAATCCGGGACAGGGAGGGGGAACACTGAAGCTTTCTTT,CASSQSGTGRGNTEAFF
-,-,TRBJ2-7,TRBV11-2,TGTGCCAGCAGCTTAGAAAGGGTCGGGTTTGCTTACGAGCAGTACTTC,CASSLERVGFAYEQYF
TRBD2,many,TRBJ2-3,TRBV6-5,TGTGCCAGCAGTTACTCTTTGGCGGGGGGAGGGACAGATACGCAGTATTTT,CASSYSLAGGGTDTQYF
-,many,TRBJ2-3,TRBV20-1,TGCAGTGCTAGGCCCTCCTTCCTAGATACGCAGTATTTT,CSARPSFLDTQYF
TRBD1,few,TRBJ2-7,TRBV7-6,TGTGCCAGCAGCTTAGCCGACAGGGTCTACGAGCAGTACTTC,CASSLADRVYEQYF
-,many,TRBJ2-7,TRBV28,TGTGCCAGCAGTGGAGGGCAGCAGTACTTC,CASSGGQQYF
TRBD1,many,TRBJ2-7,TRBV5-1,TGCGCCAGCAGCTACTCGTGGACAGGGGCCTCCTACGAGCAGTACTTC,CASSYSWTGASYEQYF